Sequencing of this T cell receptor (beta chain) was carried out in a study of control samples from healthy donors and cancer patients. The assay was immunoSEQ multiplex PCR, and TCRdb's table has in-frame clones only and misses some. The sample holds approximately 140,000 clones, under 95% seen once. Per the germline V gene, CDR1 is SGHNT and CDR2 is YYREEE (reference sequence). J was trimmed by 3 bases and V by 6 bases; bases with no gene match: 10. The CDR3 has 15 residues. The source of this sequence is a man aged 35 to 55 in good health. Material: blood. The V and J genes are TRBV5-4 and TRBJ1-1, with 8 bases fitting TRBD1. CDR3 sequence reads: CASNGAGGMDTEAFF. For the CDR3, the DNA is TGTGCCAGCAACGGCGCAGGGGGCATGGACACTGAAGCTTTCTTT.